This record concerns one T cell receptor (beta chain) sequence. Its antigen remains undetermined. The input lacks base qualities; no much larger clone sits a single base away. The trial excluded patients who had a history of autoimmune disease or who were on systemic immunosuppression. Peripheral blood for TCR sequencing was collected from all dose cohorts at baseline, on cycle 4 day 1, and on cycle 7 day 1. Samples came from an open-label, multicenter, first-in-human phase I dose-escalation trial of ivuxolimab. Adults with locally advanced or metastatic melanoma, renal cell, hepatocellular, or head and neck squamous cell carcinoma were enrolled in the trial. Before TCR sequencing, CD4+ T cells and CD8+ T cells from peripheral blood were sorted into separate populations. To sequence the TCRbeta CDR3 region, genomic DNA was isolated from the sorted cells. The immunoSEQ Assay was used for sequencing of TCRbeta CDR3 regions. Sourced from immuneACCESS, this table was stored by TCRdb with only in-frame sequences that have V and J called. A share of the clones is absent; for the studies checked, an unresolved V gene accounts for under half, and the remainder has no known explanation. This sample lists about 20,000 clones; 75% to 85% were detected once. In total, the top ten clones hold approximately 15% of the sample.

The entry originates in a study of OX40 agonist ivuxolimab in advanced cancers. As for the study more broadly: Ivuxolimab was a fully human IgG2 agonistic monoclonal antibody targeting the costimulatory receptor OX40 (CD134). Intravenous ivuxolimab was administered to patients every 2 weeks at six dose levels: 0.01, 0.1, 0.3, 1.5, 3 and 10 mg/kg. Among the roughly 54 dose-escalation patients, about 20 had hepatocellular carcinoma, roughly 15 melanoma, 9 renal cell carcinoma and 9 head and neck cancer. A male proportion of around 81% and a mean age of approximately 55 years, ranging from about 20 to 85, were recorded for the dose-escalation cohort. Prior anti-PD-1, anti-PD-L1 or anti-CTLA-4 therapy was permitted, and about 40% of dose-escalation patients had received checkpoint inhibitors. Partial responses occurred in three dose-escalation patients, of whom one had hepatocellular carcinoma and two had cutaneous melanoma. The purpose of peripheral TCRbeta sequencing was to test whether ivuxolimab changed TCR sequence diversity and led to clonal T-cell expansion. The paper covers the monotherapy dose-escalation part of the phase I ivuxolimab trial, which included N = 52 patients. Summary of the overall study and its limitations: The antigen specificity of the peripheral T cells that underwent clonal expansion was not determined. In partial responders in the 0.1-3.0 mg/kg groups, normalized peripheral clonal expansion was found to be among the lowest, especially among CD8+ T cells. After ivuxolimab, CD8+ T cells had more expanded clones than CD4+ T cells on average. Low levels of normalized T-cell clonal expansion were also seen in some patients who did not respond. Clonal expansion of both CD4+ and CD8+ blood T cells was observed from baseline to week 6 at doses 0.1 to 3.0 mg/kg.

This TCR derives from an adult with an advanced solid tumor such as melanoma, head and neck, liver or kidney cancer. Sample: CD4+ or CD8+ T cells sorted from blood, taken in a trial of the OX40 agonist ivuxolimab.

The CDR3 reads as follows: CASSQTLQGLYGSYTF. In nucleotides, the sequence is TGCGCCAGCAGCCAAACGCTACAGGGACTCTATGGAAGCTACACCTTC. Recombination linked TRBV4-3 to TRBJ1-2; TRBD1 is perhaps the D gene, given 6 matching bases. Trimming removed 2 bases from V and 9 bases from J, leaving 22 bases between the germline ends. Via the germline V gene, CDR1 is LGHNA and CDR2 YSLEER. From the cysteine up to the phenylalanine, the CDR3 has a length of 16 residues. The entry retains the CDR3 DNA only, 48 bases that are in frame from base 1.